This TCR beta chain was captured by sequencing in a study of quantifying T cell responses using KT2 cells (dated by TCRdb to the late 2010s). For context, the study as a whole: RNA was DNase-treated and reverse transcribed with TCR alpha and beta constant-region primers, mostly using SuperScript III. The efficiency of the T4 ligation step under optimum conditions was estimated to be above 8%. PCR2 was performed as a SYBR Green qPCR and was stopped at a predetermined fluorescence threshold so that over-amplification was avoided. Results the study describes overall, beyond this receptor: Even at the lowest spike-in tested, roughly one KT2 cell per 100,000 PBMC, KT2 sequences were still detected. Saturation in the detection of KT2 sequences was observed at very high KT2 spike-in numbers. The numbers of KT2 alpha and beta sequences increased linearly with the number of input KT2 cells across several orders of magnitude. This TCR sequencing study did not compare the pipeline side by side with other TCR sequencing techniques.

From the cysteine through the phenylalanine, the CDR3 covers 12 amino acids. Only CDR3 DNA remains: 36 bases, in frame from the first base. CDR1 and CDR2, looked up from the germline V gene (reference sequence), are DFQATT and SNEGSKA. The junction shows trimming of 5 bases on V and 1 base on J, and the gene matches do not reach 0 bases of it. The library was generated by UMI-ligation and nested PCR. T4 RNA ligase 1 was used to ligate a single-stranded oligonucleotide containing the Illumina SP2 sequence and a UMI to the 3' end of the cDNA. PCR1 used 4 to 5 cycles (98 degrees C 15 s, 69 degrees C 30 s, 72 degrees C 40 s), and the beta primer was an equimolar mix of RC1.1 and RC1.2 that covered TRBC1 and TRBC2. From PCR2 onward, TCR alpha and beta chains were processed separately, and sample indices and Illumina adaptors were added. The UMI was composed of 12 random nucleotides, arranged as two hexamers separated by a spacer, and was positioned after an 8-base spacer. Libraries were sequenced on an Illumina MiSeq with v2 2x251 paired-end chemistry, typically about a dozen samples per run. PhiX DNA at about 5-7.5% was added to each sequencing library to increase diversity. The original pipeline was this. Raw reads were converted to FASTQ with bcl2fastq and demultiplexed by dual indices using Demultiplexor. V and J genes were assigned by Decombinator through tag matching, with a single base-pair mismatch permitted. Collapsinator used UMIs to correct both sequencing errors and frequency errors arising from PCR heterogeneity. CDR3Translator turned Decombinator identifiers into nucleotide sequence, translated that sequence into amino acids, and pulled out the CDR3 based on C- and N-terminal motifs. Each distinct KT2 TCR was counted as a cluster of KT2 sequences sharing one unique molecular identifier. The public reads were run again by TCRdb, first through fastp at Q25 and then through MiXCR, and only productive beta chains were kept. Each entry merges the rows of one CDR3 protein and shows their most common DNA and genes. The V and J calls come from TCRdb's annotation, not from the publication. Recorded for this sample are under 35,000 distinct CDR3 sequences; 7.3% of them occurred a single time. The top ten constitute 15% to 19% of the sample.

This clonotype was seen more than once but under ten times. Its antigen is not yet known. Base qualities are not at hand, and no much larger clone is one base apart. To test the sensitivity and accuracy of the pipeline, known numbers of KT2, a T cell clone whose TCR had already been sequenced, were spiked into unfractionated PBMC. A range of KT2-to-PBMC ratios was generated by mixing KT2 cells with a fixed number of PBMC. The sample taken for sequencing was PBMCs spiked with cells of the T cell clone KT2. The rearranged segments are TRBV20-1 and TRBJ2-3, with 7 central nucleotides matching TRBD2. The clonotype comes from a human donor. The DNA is TGCAGTGCTGGGGGGGGCACAGATACGCAGTATTTT. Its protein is CSAGGGTDTQYF.